The clone carrying this TCR beta chain appeared many times. As yet, its antigen is unknown. The CDR3 is made up of 15 amino acids. In germline, CDR1 is LGHDT, CDR2 YNNKEL (reference sequence). Trimming took 6 bases from V and 6 from J; bases not matched to a gene: 7. The sample comes from a study of T cells after yellow fever vaccination. Study-wide background: Any fraction with a low cell number was prepared using SMART-Seq v4 Ultra Low Input.

Researchers made TCR cDNA using 5'RACE template switching, and this step added a universal primer site and UMIs. TCRdb used MiXCR to reprocess the 5' RACE reads, holding one entry per CDR3 protein. The sample lists roughly 320,000 distinct CDR3 sequences; roughly a tenth were seen once. General study points: Researchers cautioned that FACS-sorted repertoires could harbor abundant clonotypes contaminating from the bulk population.

Sequencing was performed on CD4+ T cells sorted from PBMCs, taken 45 days after the yellow fever booster vaccination. The chain couples TRBV3-1 to TRBJ2-3; 12 nucleotides line up with TRBD1. This receptor was identified in a man between 18 and 35 years old who received the YFV17D yellow fever vaccine. In nucleotides, the CDR3 is TGTGCCAGCAGTCCCGGGACAGGGGGCCCCGATACGCAGTATTTT. It is translated as CASSPGTGGPDTQYF.